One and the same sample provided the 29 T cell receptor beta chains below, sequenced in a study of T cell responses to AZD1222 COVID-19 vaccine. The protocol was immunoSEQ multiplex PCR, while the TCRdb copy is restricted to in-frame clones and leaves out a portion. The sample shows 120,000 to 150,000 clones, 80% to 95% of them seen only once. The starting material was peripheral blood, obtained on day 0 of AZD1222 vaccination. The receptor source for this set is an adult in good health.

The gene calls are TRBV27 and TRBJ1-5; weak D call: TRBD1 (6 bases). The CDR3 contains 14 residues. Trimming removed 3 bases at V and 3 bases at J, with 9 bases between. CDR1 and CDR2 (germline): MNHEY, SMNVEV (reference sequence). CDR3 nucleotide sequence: TGTGCCAGCAGTTTGGGACAACACAATCAGCCCCAGCATTTT. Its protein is CASSLGQHNQPQHF.

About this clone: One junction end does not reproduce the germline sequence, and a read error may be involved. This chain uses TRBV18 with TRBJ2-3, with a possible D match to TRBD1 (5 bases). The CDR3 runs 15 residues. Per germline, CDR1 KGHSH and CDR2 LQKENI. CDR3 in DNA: TGTGCCAGCTCATCACCAGACAGAAGCACAGATACGCAGTATTTT. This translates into CASSSPDRSTDTQYF. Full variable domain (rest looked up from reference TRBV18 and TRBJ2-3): NAGVMQNPRHLVRRRGQEARLRCSPMKGHSHVYWYRQLPEEGLKFMVYLQKENIIDESGMPKERFSAEFPKEGPSILRIQQVVRGDSAAYFCASSSPDRSTDTQYFGPGTRLTVL.

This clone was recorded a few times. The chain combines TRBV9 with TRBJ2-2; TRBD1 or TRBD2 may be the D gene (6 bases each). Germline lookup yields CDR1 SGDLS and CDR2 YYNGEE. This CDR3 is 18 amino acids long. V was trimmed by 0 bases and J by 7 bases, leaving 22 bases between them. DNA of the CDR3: TGTGCCAGCAGCGTAGAATCGAAGGGCCGGGGGCAGAGCGGGGAGCTGTTTTTT. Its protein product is CASSVESKGRGQSGELFF. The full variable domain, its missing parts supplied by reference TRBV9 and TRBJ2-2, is DSGVTQTPKHLITATGQRVTLRCSPRSGDLSVYWYQQSLDQGLQFLIQYYNGEERAKGNILERFSAQQFPDLHSELNLSSLELGDSALYFCASSVESKGRGQSGELFFGEGSRLTVL.

CDR3 loop: CASRLTGQGYGYTF. In DNA form, the CDR3 reads TGTGCCAGCAGATTGACTGGACAAGGGTATGGCTACACCTTC. This chain uses TRBV7-2 with TRBJ1-2; possible D gene TRBD1, 5 bases. This CDR3 has 14 amino acids. From germline, CDR1 is SGHTA and CDR2 FQGNSA. The ends were cut back, 6 bases at V and 5 bases at J, with 16 bases in the middle.

CDR3 sequence reads: CASSHTGGSNQPQHF. The CDR3, as DNA: TGTGCCAGCAGCCACACGGGGGGTAGCAATCAGCCCCAGCATTTT. The V gene is TRBV7-9, the J gene TRBJ1-5, with D perhaps TRBD1 (5 bases). V was clipped by 5 bases and J by 0 bases, with 11 bases between them. The germline V gene encodes CDR1 SEHNR and CDR2 FQNEAQ (reference sequence). This CDR3 region has 15 residues.

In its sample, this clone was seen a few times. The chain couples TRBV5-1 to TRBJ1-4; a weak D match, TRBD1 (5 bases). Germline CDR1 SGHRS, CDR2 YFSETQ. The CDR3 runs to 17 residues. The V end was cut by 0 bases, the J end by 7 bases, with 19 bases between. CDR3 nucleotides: TGCGCCAGCAGCTTGGAAGGGCCTATGGGAAGGGGTGAAAAACTGTTTTTT. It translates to CASSLEGPMGRGEKLFF.

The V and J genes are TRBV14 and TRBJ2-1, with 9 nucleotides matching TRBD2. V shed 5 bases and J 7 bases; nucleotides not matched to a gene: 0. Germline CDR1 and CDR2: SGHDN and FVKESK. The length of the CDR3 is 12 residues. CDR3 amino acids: CASSGLANEQFF. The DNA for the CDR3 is TGTGCCAGCAGCGGACTAGCGAATGAGCAGTTCTTC.

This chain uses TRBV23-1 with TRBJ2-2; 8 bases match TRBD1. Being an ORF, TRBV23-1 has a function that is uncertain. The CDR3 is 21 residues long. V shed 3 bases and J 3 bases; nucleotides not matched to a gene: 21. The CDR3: CASSHIRDGLGQGRDTGELFF. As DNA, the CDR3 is TGCGCCAGCAGTCATATCAGAGATGGGCTTGGACAGGGCAGGGACACCGGGGAGCTGTTTTTT.

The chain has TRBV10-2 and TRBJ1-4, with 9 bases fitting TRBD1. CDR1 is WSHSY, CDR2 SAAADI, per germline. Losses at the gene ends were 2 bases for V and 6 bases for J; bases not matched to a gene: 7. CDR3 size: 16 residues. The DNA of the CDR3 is TGCGCCAGCAGTGAGCCCAAGGACAGGGGAGATGAAAAACTGTTTTTT. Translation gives CASSEPKDRGDEKLFF.

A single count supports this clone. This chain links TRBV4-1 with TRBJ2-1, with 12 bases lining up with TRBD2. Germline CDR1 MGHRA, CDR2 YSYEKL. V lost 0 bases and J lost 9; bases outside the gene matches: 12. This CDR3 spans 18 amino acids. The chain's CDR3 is CASSQDPRLAGGLGEQFF. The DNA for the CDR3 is TGCGCCAGCAGCCAAGATCCCCGGCTAGCGGGAGGGCTTGGTGAGCAGTTCTTC.

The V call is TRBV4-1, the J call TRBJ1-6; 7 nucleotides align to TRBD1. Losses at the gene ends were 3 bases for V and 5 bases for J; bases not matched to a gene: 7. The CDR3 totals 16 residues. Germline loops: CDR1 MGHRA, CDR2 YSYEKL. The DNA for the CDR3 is TGCGCCAGCAGCCACCTCCCGGGACAGCATAATTCACCCCTCCACTTT. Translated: CASSHLPGQHNSPLHF.

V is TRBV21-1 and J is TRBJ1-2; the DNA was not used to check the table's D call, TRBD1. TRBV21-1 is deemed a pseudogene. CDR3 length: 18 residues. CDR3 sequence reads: CASSKDGRGIIANYGYTF. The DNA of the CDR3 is TGTGCCAGCAGCAAAGATGGAAGGGGGATAATAGCTAACTATGGCTACACCTTC.

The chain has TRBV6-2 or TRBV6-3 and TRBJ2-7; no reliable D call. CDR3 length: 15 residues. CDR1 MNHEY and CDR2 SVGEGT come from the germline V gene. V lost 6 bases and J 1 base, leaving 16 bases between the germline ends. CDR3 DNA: TGTGCCAGCAGCCCCGGCTCCATGGGGTCCTACGAGCAGTACTTC. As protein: CASSPGSMGSYEQYF.

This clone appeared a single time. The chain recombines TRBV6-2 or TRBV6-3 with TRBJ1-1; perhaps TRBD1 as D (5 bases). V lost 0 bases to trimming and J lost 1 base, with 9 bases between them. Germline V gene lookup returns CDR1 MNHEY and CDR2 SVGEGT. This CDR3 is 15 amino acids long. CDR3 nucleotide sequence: TGTGCCAGCAGTTACTCGATAGGGACGAACACTGAAGCTTTCTTT. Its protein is CASSYSIGTNTEAFF.

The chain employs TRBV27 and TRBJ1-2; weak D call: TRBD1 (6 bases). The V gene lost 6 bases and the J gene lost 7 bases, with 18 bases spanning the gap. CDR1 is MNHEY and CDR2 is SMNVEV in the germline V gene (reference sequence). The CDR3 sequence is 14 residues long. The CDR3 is CASRTNQGRGGYTF. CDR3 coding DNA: TGTGCCAGCAGAACAAACCAGGGGCGCGGTGGCTACACCTTC.

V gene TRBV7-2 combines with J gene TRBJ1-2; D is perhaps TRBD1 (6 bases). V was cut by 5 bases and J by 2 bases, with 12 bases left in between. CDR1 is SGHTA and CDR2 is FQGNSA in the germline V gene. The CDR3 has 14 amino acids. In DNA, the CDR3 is TGTGCCAGCAGCCTACGGACAGCAAACTATGGCTACACCTTC. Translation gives CASSLRTANYGYTF. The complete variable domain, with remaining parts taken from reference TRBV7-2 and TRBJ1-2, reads GAGVSQSPSNKVTEKGKDVELRCDPISGHTALYWYRQSLGQGLEFLIYFQGNSAPDKSGLPSDRFSAERTGGSVSTLTIQRTQQEDSAVYLCASSLRTANYGYTFGSGTRLTVV.

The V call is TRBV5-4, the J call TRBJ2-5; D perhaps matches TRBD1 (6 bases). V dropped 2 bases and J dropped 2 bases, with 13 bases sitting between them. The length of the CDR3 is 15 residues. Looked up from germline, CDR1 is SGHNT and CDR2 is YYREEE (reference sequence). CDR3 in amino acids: CASSFQPRGQETQYF. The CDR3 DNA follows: TGTGCCAGCAGCTTCCAACCCAGGGGTCAAGAGACCCAGTACTTC. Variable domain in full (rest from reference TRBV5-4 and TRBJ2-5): ETGVTQSPTHLIKTRGQQVTLRCSSQSGHNTVSWYQQALGQGPQFIFQYYREEENGRGNFPPRFSGLQFPNYSSELNVNALELDDSALYLCASSFQPRGQETQYFGPGTRLLVL.

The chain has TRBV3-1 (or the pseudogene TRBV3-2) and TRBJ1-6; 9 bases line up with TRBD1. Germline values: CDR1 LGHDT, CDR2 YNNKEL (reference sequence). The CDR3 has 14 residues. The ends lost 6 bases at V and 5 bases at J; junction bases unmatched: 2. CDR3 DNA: TGTGCCAGCAGGGGGACAGGGAATAATTCACCCCTCCACTTT. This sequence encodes CASRGTGNNSPLHF.

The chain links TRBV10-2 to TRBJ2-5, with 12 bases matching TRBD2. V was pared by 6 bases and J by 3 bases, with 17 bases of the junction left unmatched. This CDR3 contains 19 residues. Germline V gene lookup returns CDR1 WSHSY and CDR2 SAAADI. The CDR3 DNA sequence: TGCGCCAGCAGCCCGGGACTAGCGGGCCTATCCCCTTTAAAAGAGACCCAGTACTTC. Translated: CASSPGLAGLSPLKETQYF.

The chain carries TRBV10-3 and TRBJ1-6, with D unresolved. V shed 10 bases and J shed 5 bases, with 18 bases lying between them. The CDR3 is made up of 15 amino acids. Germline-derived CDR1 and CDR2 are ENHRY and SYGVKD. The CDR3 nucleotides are TGTGCCACCGAAAATCCACTTCAGGATAATTCACCCCTCCACTTT. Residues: CATENPLQDNSPLHF.

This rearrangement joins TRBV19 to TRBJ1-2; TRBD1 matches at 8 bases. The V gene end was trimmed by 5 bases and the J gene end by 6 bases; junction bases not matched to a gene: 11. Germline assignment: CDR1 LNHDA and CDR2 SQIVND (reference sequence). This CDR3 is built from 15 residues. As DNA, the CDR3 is TGTGCCAGTAGTGTTCTCGCAGGGGGCGTGGATGGCTACACCTTC. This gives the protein CASSVLAGGVDGYTF. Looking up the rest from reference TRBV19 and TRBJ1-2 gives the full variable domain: DGGITQSPKYLFRKEGQNVTLSCEQNLNHDAMYWYRQDPGQGLRLIYYSQIVNDFQKGDIAEGYSVSREKKESFPLTVTSAQKNPTAFYLCASSVLAGGVDGYTFGSGTRLTVV.

The CDR3 is CASSQDHGGWPNYGYTF. The CDR3 DNA reads TGCGCCAGCAGCCAAGATCACGGGGGGTGGCCTAACTATGGCTACACCTTC. The chain couples TRBV4-1 to TRBJ1-2; a possible D gene is TRBD1 (5 bases). CDR1 MGHRA and CDR2 YSYEKL come from the germline V gene. V lost 0 bases and J lost 0, with 14 bases in between. This CDR3 region has 17 residues.

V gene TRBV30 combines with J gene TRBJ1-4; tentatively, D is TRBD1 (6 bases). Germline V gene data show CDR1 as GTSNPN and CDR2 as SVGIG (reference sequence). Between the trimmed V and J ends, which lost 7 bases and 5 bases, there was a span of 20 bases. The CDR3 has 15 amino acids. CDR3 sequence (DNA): TGTGCCTCGAGGGGACAATATTTTTCCAATGAAAAACTGTTTTTT. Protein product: CASRGQYFSNEKLFF.

The CDR3 here is CATSDGTGGTYEQYF. In DNA form, the CDR3 reads TGTGCCACCAGTGATGGGACAGGAGGTACCTACGAGCAGTACTTC. This chain uses TRBV24-1 with TRBJ2-7; 8 bases map to TRBD1. This CDR3 comprises 15 residues. V gave up 3 bases and J gave up 2 bases; unmatched junction bases: 5. CDR1 is KGHDR and CDR2 is SFDVKD in the germline V gene.

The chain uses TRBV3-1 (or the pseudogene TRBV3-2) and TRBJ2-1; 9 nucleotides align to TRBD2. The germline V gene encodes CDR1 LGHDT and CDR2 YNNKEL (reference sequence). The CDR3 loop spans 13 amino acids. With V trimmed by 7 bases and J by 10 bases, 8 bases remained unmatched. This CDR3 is CASTKTSGFEQFF. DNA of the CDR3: TGTGCCAGCACCAAGACTAGCGGTTTCGAGCAGTTCTTC.

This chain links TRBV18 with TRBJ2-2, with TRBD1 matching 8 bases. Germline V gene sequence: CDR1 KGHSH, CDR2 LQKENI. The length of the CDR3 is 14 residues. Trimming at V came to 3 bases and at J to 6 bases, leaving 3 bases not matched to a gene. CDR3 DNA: TGTGCCAGCTCACCGGCGACAGGGGCCGGGGAGCTGTTTTTT. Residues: CASSPATGAGELFF. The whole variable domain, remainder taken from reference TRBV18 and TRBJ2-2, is NAGVMQNPRHLVRRRGQEARLRCSPMKGHSHVYWYRQLPEEGLKFMVYLQKENIIDESGMPKERFSAEFPKEGPSILRIQQVVRGDSAAYFCASSPATGAGELFFGEGSRLTVL.

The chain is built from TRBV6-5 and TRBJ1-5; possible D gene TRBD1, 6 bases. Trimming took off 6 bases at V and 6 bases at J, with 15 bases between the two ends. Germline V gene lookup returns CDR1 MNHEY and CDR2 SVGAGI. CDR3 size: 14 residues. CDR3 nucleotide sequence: TGTGCCAGCAGCTTAACGGGACAAGGTCAGCCCCAGCATTTT. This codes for CASSLTGQGQPQHF.

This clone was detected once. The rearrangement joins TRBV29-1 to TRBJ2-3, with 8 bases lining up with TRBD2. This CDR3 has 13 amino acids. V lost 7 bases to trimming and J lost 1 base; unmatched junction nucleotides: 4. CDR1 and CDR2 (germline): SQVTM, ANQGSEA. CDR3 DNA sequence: TGCAGCGGTCGGCGGGGGGGCACAGATACGCAGTATTTT. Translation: CSGRRGGTDTQYF.

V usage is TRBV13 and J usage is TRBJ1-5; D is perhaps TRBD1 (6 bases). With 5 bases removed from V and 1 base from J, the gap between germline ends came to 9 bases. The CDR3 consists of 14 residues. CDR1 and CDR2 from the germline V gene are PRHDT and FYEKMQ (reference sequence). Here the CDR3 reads CASSARGSNQPQHF. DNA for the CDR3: TGTGCCAGCAGCGCCAGGGGAAGCAATCAGCCCCAGCATTTT. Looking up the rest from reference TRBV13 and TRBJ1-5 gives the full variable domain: AAGVIQSPRHLIKEKRETATLKCYPIPRHDTVYWYQQGPGQDPQFLISFYEKMQSDKGSIPDRFSAQQFSDYHSELNMSSLELGDSALYFCASSARGSNQPQHFGDGTRLSIL.